Given below is one TCR beta chain in context. The data belong to a study of CDR3 diversity in severe acne. V lost 6 bases, J lost 5 bases, and 8 bases stayed unmatched. The germline V gene has CDR1 SQVTM and CDR2 ANQGSEA. The CDR3 contains 13 residues. TCRdb re-derived calls from the PCR reads in MiXCR, one entry per CDR3 protein. The sample has over 70,000 distinct CDR3 sequences, around 53% seen once; the top ten hold approximately 15%. The chain is built from TRBV29-1 and TRBJ2-7; 9 bases align to TRBD2. The sequenced material came from blood. This TCR came from a male donor in good health, without acne. CDR3 sequence: CSVASGKGNEQYF. In DNA, the CDR3 is TGCAGCGTAGCTAGCGGGAAGGGTAACGAGCAGTACTTC.